Listed below are T cell receptor beta chains from one sample, sequenced in a study of shared clonotypes between healthy human individuals. Assay: immunoSEQ multiplex PCR; the TCRdb copy retains only in-frame clones and omits some. The sample has 490,000 or so clones, 70% to 85% seen once. Sequenced input: PBMCs. The receptors come from a woman between 35 and 50 years old in good health. Some clones in this sample may be carry-over from other donors' samples. Each CDR3 is given with its conserved first and last residue. Fields, in order: CDR3 DNA, CDR3 protein, V gene, clone size, D gene, J gene. The D gene is left open where the match is weak. Clone size appears in some rows only: once, few, many, or a class for an expanded clone.

TGTGCCAGTAGTATACGGGGTCGCAATGAGCAGTTCTTC CASSIRGRNEQFF TRBV19 . . TRBJ2-1
TGTGCCAGCAGCTTACGGTGGGGCTCCTACGAGCAGTACTTC CASSLRWGSYEQYF TRBV7-2 . . TRBJ2-7
TGTGCCAGCAGTTTATATCCCGAGGGAAGCAATCAGCCCCAGCATTTT CASSLYPEGSNQPQHF TRBV28 . . TRBJ1-5
TGTGCCTGGAGCGCCGACAGTATCTCTGGAAACACCATATATTTT CAWSADSISGNTIYF TRBV30 once . TRBJ1-3
TGTGCCAGTACTAGCGGGTCGAACACCGGGGAGCTGTTTTTT CASTSGSNTGELFF TRBV19 once TRBD2 TRBJ2-2
TGTGCCAGCAGCCCAGGACTAGCCCGCACAGATACGCAGTATTTT CASSPGLARTDTQYF TRBV9 . TRBD2 TRBJ2-3
TGTGCCACCCGGGACAGACAAGAGACCCAGTACTTC CATRDRQETQYF TRBV19 . TRBD1 TRBJ2-5
TGTGCCAGCAGCAGACAGGGATATGATAATGAAAAACTGTTTTTT CASSRQGYDNEKLFF TRBV5-5 . TRBD1 TRBJ1-4
TGTGCCAGCAGTTACGCAGTCTACGAGCAGTACTTC CASSYAVYEQYF TRBV6-6 . . TRBJ2-7
TGTGCTAGTGGTGTGGACTCCGACGATGAGCAGTTCTTC CASGVDSDDEQFF TRBV12-5 . . TRBJ2-1
TGTGCCAGCAGCTTACCAGGGCTCCTCCCTGGCTACACCTTC CASSLPGLLPGYTF TRBV7-9 . . TRBJ1-2
TGTGCCTGGAGTGTACGTGGACTACGACAAGAGACCCAGTACTTC CAWSVRGLRQETQYF TRBV30 . . TRBJ2-5
TGCGCCAGCAGTGAGTCTGGGATGAGTGAAAAACTGTTTTTT CASSESGMSEKLFF TRBV10-1 . . TRBJ1-4
TGCGCCAGCAGCTTGGCGTCTACTAGCACAGATACGCAGTATTTT CASSLASTSTDTQYF TRBV5-1 . . TRBJ2-3
TGTGCCAGCAGCTTAGGCCCCCGGGGTTCCTACGAGCAGTACTTC CASSLGPRGSYEQYF TRBV13 . . TRBJ2-7
TGTGCCAGCAGTCCAGAACGGGGGGGCAACAATGAGCAGTTCTTC CASSPERGGNNEQFF TRBV7-9 . TRBD2 TRBJ2-1
TGTGCCAGCAGTTTATCACGATCGAACACCGGGGAGCTGTTTTTT CASSLSRSNTGELFF TRBV27 . . TRBJ2-2
TGTGCCAGCAGTCCGGGACTTGTGAGCAATCAGCCCCAGCATTTT CASSPGLVSNQPQHF TRBV28 . . TRBJ1-5
TGTGCCAGTGGGAGGGCCAGGGAGACCCAGTACTTC CASGRARETQYF TRBV19 . TRBD2 TRBJ2-5